This TCR beta chain was captured by sequencing in a study of blood T cell repertoires in COVID-19. Looking at the study overall: Nucleic acid was either cDNA or gDNA, and it came from T cells, B-cell-depleted T cells, or PBMCs.

Trimming at V came to 5 bases and at J to 5 bases, leaving 7 bases not matched to a gene. The V gene's germline CDR1 is MNHEY and CDR2 SVGEGT. There are 14 residues in the CDR3. Authors' processing steps: Reference gene primer amplification gave nucleated cell count estimates. Repertoires were generated with immunoSEQ multiplex PCR, while TCRdb's copy carries only in-frame clones and drops some. Clonal size and the V and J genes are those of that table, whereas D and trimming came from the DNA. The top ten clones hold more than 2% of a sample with 150,000 to 180,000 clones, around 85% of them seen once.

This receptor was identified in a woman in her 70s with acute or convalescent COVID-19. The rearrangement joins TRBV6-2 or TRBV6-3 to TRBJ2-7; 9 bases agree with TRBD1. The sample was peripheral blood. The CDR3 loop is CASSRDRVHHEQYF. DNA of the CDR3: TGTGCCAGCAGTCGGGACAGGGTTCACCACGAGCAGTACTTC.